These 19 T cell receptor beta chains were all obtained from the same sample, sequenced in a study of CD8+ T cells in alopecia areata. Reverse transcribed after extraction, RNA yielded cDNA as the sequencing template. The protocol was immunoSEQ multiplex PCR, while the TCRdb copy is restricted to in-frame clones and leaves out a portion. The repertoire holds roughly 200,000 clones, roughly 63% seen once, with 1.5% to 2% in the top ten. The specimen was CD4+ T cells sorted from blood, collected at week 0. These receptor sequences come from a human donor with alopecia areata.

This clone was counted only a few times. Additional DNA sequences in this sample encode the identical CDR3. J is TRBJ2-4 and V is TRBV2, with 7 bases matching TRBD2. This CDR3 is built from 12 residues. V gave up 4 bases and J gave up 8 bases; unmatched junction bases: 2. Per germline, CDR1 SNHLY and CDR2 FYNNEI. DNA for the CDR3: TGTGCCAGCAGTGTACGGGGGGACATTCAGTACTTC. Translation gives CASSVRGDIQYF.

This sequence joins TRBV2 and TRBJ2-5; either TRBD1 or TRBD2 may supply D (6 bases each). V lost 3 bases and J 7 bases, leaving 18 bases between the germline ends. Per the germline V gene, CDR1 is SNHLY and CDR2 is FYNNEI. The CDR3 covers 15 residues. In DNA form, the CDR3 reads TGTGCCAGCAGTGATCGAGGGGGGCCGACGGGGACCCAGTACTTC. It encodes CASSDRGGPTGTQYF.

This clone was seen repeatedly, ten times or more. The genes are TRBV19 and TRBJ1-2, with D maybe TRBD1 (6 bases). The CDR3 spans 14 residues. V lost 3 bases and J 3 bases, leaving 11 bases between the germline ends. The germline gives CDR1 LNHDA, CDR2 SQIVND (reference sequence). CDR3 amino acids: CASSINRADYGYTF. The CDR3 DNA is TGTGCCAGTAGTATCAACAGGGCGGACTATGGCTACACCTTC.

This chain connects TRBV25-1 to TRBJ1-1; TRBD1 is a possible D gene (6 bases). The CDR3 runs to 16 residues. V was cut by 6 bases and J by 6 bases, with 23 bases left in between. The germline gives CDR1 MGHDK, CDR2 SYGVNS. CDR3 in DNA: TGTGCCAGCAGGGCAATTACAGGGATAGGTGGTCCTGAAGCTTTCTTT. Its translation: CASRAITGIGGPEAFF.

This clone was observed a few times. The rearrangement uses TRBV5-1 and TRBJ2-2; 7 positions match TRBD1. V was clipped by 5 bases and J by 6 bases; unmatched bases: 4. The length of the CDR3 is 13 residues. CDR1 is SGHRS, CDR2 YFSETQ, per germline. CDR3 in amino acids: CASSYRGAGELFF. The CDR3 DNA reads TGCGCCAGCAGTTACAGGGGAGCCGGGGAGCTGTTTTTT. Drawing the rest from reference TRBV5-1 and TRBJ2-2, the complete variable domain is KAGVTQTPRYLIKTRGQQVTLSCSPISGHRSVSWYQQTPGQGLQFLFEYFSETQRNKGNFPGRFSGRQFSNSRSEMNVSTLELGDSALYLCASSYRGAGELFFGEGSRLTVL.

There are a few counts of this clone. The rearrangement links TRBV4-3 to TRBJ2-2; no definite D call. V dropped 0 bases and J dropped 6 bases, with 8 bases sitting between them. The V gene's germline CDR1 is LGHNA and CDR2 YSLEER. This CDR3 spans 14 amino acids. Written as DNA, the CDR3 is TGCGCCAGCAGCCAAGAGAGCCGAGCCGGGGAGCTGTTTTTT. Its translation is CASSQESRAGELFF.

The chain is built from TRBV30 and TRBJ2-3; the D is unclear. V lost 4 bases and J 0 bases, leaving 5 bases between the germline ends. In germline, CDR1 is GTSNPN, CDR2 SVGIG (reference sequence). The CDR3 runs 12 residues. The CDR3 loop reads CAWKMSTDTQYF. Here the CDR3 DNA reads TGTGCCTGGAAGATGAGCACAGATACGCAGTATTTT.

The rearrangement links TRBV7-2 to TRBJ2-7; D unresolved. Trimming took off 3 bases at V and 3 bases at J, with 9 bases between the two ends. In germline, CDR1 is SGHTA, CDR2 FQGNSA. The CDR3 consists of 13 residues. The CDR3 nucleotides read TGTGCCAGCAGCTTGTCTGTTCTCTACGAGCAGTACTTC. It specifies CASSLSVLYEQYF.

This clone was recorded a few times. The V and J genes are TRBV29-1 and TRBJ1-1; D is unclear. The CDR3 is 13 residues long. CDR1 and CDR2 (germline): SQVTM, ANQGSEA. V shed 4 bases and J shed 3 bases, with 12 bases lying between them. As DNA, the CDR3 is TGCAGCGTTGCCGGCCGGTCGCACACTGAAGCTTTCTTT. Protein: CSVAGRSHTEAFF. Full variable domain (rest looked up from reference TRBV29-1 and TRBJ1-1): SAVISQKPSRDICQRGTSLTIQCQVDSQVTMMFWYRQQPGQSLTLIATANQGSEATYESGFVIDKFPISRPNLTFSTLTVSNMSPEDSSIYLCSVAGRSHTEAFFGQGTRLTVV.

V gene TRBV9 combines with J gene TRBJ2-1; TRBD1 matches at 11 bases. Trimming took 0 bases from V and 6 from J; bases not matched to a gene: 5. The CDR3 runs to 16 residues. From germline, CDR1 is SGDLS and CDR2 YYNGEE. The CDR3 DNA reads TGTGCCAGCAGCGTAGGCCCCGGACAGGGGGCCAATGAGCAGTTCTTC. It specifies CASSVGPGQGANEQFF.

CDR3 amino acids: CASLWDTFYGYTF. The CDR3 region has the DNA TGTGCCAGCCTATGGGACACCTTCTATGGCTACACCTTC. The genes are TRBV14 and TRBJ1-2, with D possibly matching TRBD1 (6 bases). This CDR3 has 13 amino acids. Germline CDR1 reads SGHDN; CDR2 reads FVKESK. Deletions cut 8 bases from V and 4 bases from J, with 14 bases between.

This clone was recorded a few times. The V and J genes are TRBV29-1 and TRBJ2-5; D possibly matches TRBD1 or TRBD2 (5 bases each). Germline lookup yields CDR1 SQVTM and CDR2 ANQGSEA. Trimming cost V 7 bases and J 2 bases, with 14 bases left between them. The CDR3 is 13 residues long. CDR3 nucleotides: TGCAGCGCCGGAAGGGACGGACAAGAGACCCAGTACTTC. It is translated as CSAGRDGQETQYF.

The V and J genes are TRBV2 and TRBJ1-2; maybe TRBD1 (5 bases). Germline lookup yields CDR1 SNHLY and CDR2 FYNNEI. This CDR3 has 13 residues. Trimming cost V 6 bases and J 8 bases, with 16 bases left between them. The CDR3 DNA is TGTGCCAGCAGACGGGGCGGGAGTGAGGGCTACACCTTC. It translates to CASRRGGSEGYTF. The full variable domain, completed using reference TRBV2 and TRBJ1-2, is EPEVTQTPSHQVTQMGQEVILRCVPISNHLYFYWYRQILGQKVEFLVSFYNNEISEKSEIFDDQFSVERPDGSNFTLKIRSTKLEDSAMYFCASRRGGSEGYTFGSGTRLTVV.

V is TRBV19 and J is TRBJ1-1, with unresolved D. The germline V gene encodes CDR1 LNHDA and CDR2 SQIVND (reference sequence). Trimming cost V 1 base and J 1 base, with 10 bases left between them. The CDR3 has 15 amino acids. The CDR3 bases are TGTGCCAGTAGTATAGTAGGGATCCGGAACACTGAAGCTTTCTTT. Its translation: CASSIVGIRNTEAFF.

V is TRBV15 and J is TRBJ1-1; TRBD1 matches at 7 bases. This CDR3 is 17 amino acids long. Germline V gene lookup returns CDR1 LNHNV and CDR2 YYDKDF (reference sequence). V lost 5 bases and J lost 0; bases outside the gene matches: 12. CDR3 in amino acids: CATSPKGAGGMNTEAFF. The CDR3 DNA sequence: TGTGCCACCAGCCCCAAGGGGGCTGGGGGTATGAACACTGAAGCTTTCTTT.

The CDR3 bases are TGTGCCAGCAGTGAATGGGCCAGCCCGGGGGAAAAACTGTTTTTT. This translates into CASSEWASPGEKLFF. This chain uses TRBV25-1 with TRBJ1-4, with D unclear. The germline V gene has CDR1 MGHDK and CDR2 SYGVNS. The CDR3 consists of 15 residues. V lost 1 base, J lost 8 bases, and 14 bases lay in between.

This clone was counted between two and nine times. The chain employs TRBV28 and TRBJ2-7, with D hard to call. The CDR3 runs 13 residues. The V and J ends lost 10 bases and 3 bases respectively, with 16 bases between them. The germline CDR1 and CDR2 sequences are MDHEN and SYDVKM. CDR3 sequence: CAICNTECYEQYF. CDR3 sequence (DNA): TGTGCCATCTGTAATACCGAGTGCTACGAGCAGTACTTC.

This clone was recorded a few times. The genes are TRBV11-2 and TRBJ1-5, with a possible D match to TRBD1 (6 bases). CDR3 length: 14 amino acids. The germline V gene encodes CDR1 SGHAT and CDR2 FQNNGV. Deletions cut 5 bases from V and 7 bases from J, with 15 bases between. Here the CDR3 DNA reads TGTGCCAGCAGCACAGGGTTGGTGAACCAGCCCCAGCATTTT. This codes for CASSTGLVNQPQHF.

This clone was seen ten or more times. This chain joins TRBV7-3 and TRBJ2-2; D is possibly TRBD2 (6 bases). Germline-derived CDR1 and CDR2 are SGHTA and FQGTGA. The CDR3 runs 15 residues. The ends were cut back, 0 bases at V and 5 bases at J, with 10 bases in the middle. The CDR3 loop is CASSLTGLRTGELFF. CDR3 nucleotide sequence: TGTGCCAGCAGCTTAACGGGACTTAGAACCGGGGAGCTGTTTTTT.